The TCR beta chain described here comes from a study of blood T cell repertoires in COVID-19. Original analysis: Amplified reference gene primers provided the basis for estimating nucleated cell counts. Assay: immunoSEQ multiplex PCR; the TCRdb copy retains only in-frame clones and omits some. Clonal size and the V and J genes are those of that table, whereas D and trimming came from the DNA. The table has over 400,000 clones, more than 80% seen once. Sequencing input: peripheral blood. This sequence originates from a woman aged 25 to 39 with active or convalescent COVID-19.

CDR3: CASSQGPTGEQYF. In DNA form, the CDR3 reads TGTGCCAGCAGCCAAGGACCGACAGGCGAGCAGTACTTC. The chain employs TRBV3-1 (or the pseudogene TRBV3-2) and TRBJ2-7; D may be TRBD1 (6 bases). Germline V gives CDR1 LGHDT, CDR2 YNNKEL (reference sequence). Trimming left V 1 base short and J 6 bases short, with 10 bases between. This CDR3 has 13 residues.